These 27 T cell receptor beta chains came from one sample sequenced in a study of T cells after yellow fever vaccination. Using its own MiXCR run on the 5' RACE reads, TCRdb lists one record per CDR3 protein. The data hold 150,000 to 200,000 distinct CDR3 sequences, with more than 5.5% observed a single time. Sequenced material: CD4+ T cells sorted from PBMCs, taken more than 4 days after the first yellow fever vaccination. These receptors were obtained from a man younger than 35 who received the YFV17D yellow fever vaccine.

Comments on this clonotype: A much larger clone differs by one base, so this may be a read error. The chain combines TRBV7-2 with TRBJ2-7, with a tentative D call TRBD1 (5 bases). This CDR3 region has 14 residues. Germline lookup yields CDR1 SGHTA and CDR2 FQGNSA. For the CDR3, the DNA is TGTGCCAGCGGCTTAGGGGCAGGATCCTACGAGCAGTACGTC. It is translated as CASGLGAGSYEQYV.

The chain couples TRBV12-3 or TRBV12-4 to TRBJ1-5; the D gene is possibly TRBD1 (5 bases). The CDR3 is 14 residues long. Between the trimmed V and J ends, which lost 3 bases and 5 bases, there was a span of 11 bases. This chain's CDR3 is CASSLGTLDQPQHF. CDR3 bases: TGTGCCAGCAGTTTGGGGACCCTCGATCAGCCCCAGCATTTT.

This clonotype appeared many times. V is TRBV4-1 and J is TRBJ2-3; TRBD2 is a possible D gene (6 bases). V lost 2 bases and J lost 2, with 14 bases in between. CDR3 length equals 16 residues. The germline V gene encodes CDR1 MGHRA and CDR2 YSYEKL. This CDR3 is CASSQWGDWVTDTQYF. The CDR3 nucleotides read TGCGCCAGCAGCCAATGGGGGGACTGGGTCACAGATACGCAGTATTTT.

This clonotype showed up just a few times. CDR3 sequence: CASSLVSRGQDGYTF. The CDR3 bases are TGTGCCAGCAGCTTGGTTTCCAGGGGGCAGGATGGCTACACCTTC. The genes are TRBV5-4 and TRBJ1-2; 8 bases are a match to TRBD1. CDR1 is SGHNT, CDR2 YYREEE, per germline (reference sequence). This CDR3 comprises 15 residues. The V and J ends lost 0 bases and 6 bases, in that order; junction bases with no gene match: 7. The entire variable domain, with the rest obtained from reference TRBV5-4 and TRBJ1-2, is as follows: ETGVTQSPTHLIKTRGQQVTLRCSSQSGHNTVSWYQQALGQGPQFIFQYYREEENGRGNFPPRFSGLQFPNYSSELNVNALELDDSALYLCASSLVSRGQDGYTFGSGTRLTVV.

This clonotype was seen a few times. The chain couples TRBV6-6 to TRBJ2-1; D may be TRBD1 (5 bases). Germline-derived CDR1 and CDR2 are MNHNY and SVGAGI (reference sequence). Trimming took off 0 bases at V and 9 bases at J, with 6 bases between the two ends. The CDR3 totals 12 residues. Written as DNA, the CDR3 is TGTGCCAGCAGTTACTCGCAGGGTGAGCAGTTCTTC. It yields the protein CASSYSQGEQFF.

This clonotype was detected many times. This sequence joins TRBV5-1 and TRBJ2-5; no reliable D call. The CDR3 sequence is 14 residues long. The V end lost 1 base, the J end lost 1 base, and 8 bases lay between the germline ends. The germline gives CDR1 SGHRS, CDR2 YFSETQ. CDR3 in amino acids: CASSLNTGQETQYF. In nucleotides, the CDR3 is TGCGCCAGCAGCTTGAATACGGGCCAAGAGACCCAGTACTTC. Variable domain in full (rest from reference TRBV5-1 and TRBJ2-5): KAGVTQTPRYLIKTRGQQVTLSCSPISGHRSVSWYQQTPGQGLQFLFEYFSETQRNKGNFPGRFSGRQFSNSRSEMNVSTLELGDSALYLCASSLNTGQETQYFGPGTRLLVL.

This clonotype was recorded at least ten times. The CDR3 protein is CASSQGGLRVQYF. The CDR3 DNA is TGTGCCAGCAGCCAAGGAGGCCTAAGGGTCCAGTACTTC. The chain has TRBV4-2 and TRBJ2-5; D remains ambiguous. This CDR3 region has 13 residues. Germline values: CDR1 LGHNA, CDR2 YNFKEQ. V was cut by 1 base and J by 10 bases, with 13 bases left in between.

In this sample, this clonotype turned up many times. The V gene is TRBV7-9, the J gene TRBJ2-1; the D is unclear. V was trimmed by 5 bases and J by 8 bases, leaving 4 bases between them. The CDR3 runs 10 residues. Germline CDR1 SEHNR, CDR2 FQNEAQ (reference sequence). The CDR3 region has the DNA TGTGCCAGCAGCATGCATGAGCAGTTCTTC. Protein product: CASSMHEQFF.

There are many counts of this clonotype. The J gene is TRBJ2-7, the V gene TRBV5-1, with D perhaps given as TRBD1 or TRBD2 (5 bases each). V lost 2 bases and J lost 3, with 12 bases in between. This CDR3 has 14 residues. In germline, CDR1 is SGHRS, CDR2 YFSETQ. The CDR3 DNA is TGCGCCAGCAGCTTCGAGGGGAACGGCTACGAGCAGTACTTC. This translates into CASSFEGNGYEQYF.

V and J are TRBV18 and TRBJ2-3; TRBD1 might be the D (5 bases). The germline gives CDR1 KGHSH, CDR2 LQKENI. This CDR3 has 14 residues. V was trimmed by 6 bases and J by 1 base, leaving 11 bases between them. The chain's CDR3 is CASSRTRGTDTQYF. CDR3 in DNA: TGTGCCAGCTCGAGGACCAGGGGCACAGATACGCAGTATTTT.

This sequence joins TRBV6-1 and TRBJ2-2; D might be TRBD1 (5 bases). The CDR3 has 14 amino acids. Trimming shortened V by 6 bases and J by 0 bases, and 8 bases separated the two germline ends. CDR1 and CDR2 (germline): MNHNS, SASEGT. CDR3 loop: CASRLDTNTGELFF. CDR3 in DNA: TGTGCCAGCAGGTTGGACACGAACACCGGGGAGCTGTTTTTT.

As regards this clonotype: A much larger clone sits a single nucleotide away, making a read error possible. The chain recombines TRBV6-1 with TRBJ1-4, with D uncertain. CDR3 length: 14 amino acids. Per germline, CDR1 MNHNS and CDR2 SASEGT. The CDR3 coding sequence is TGTGCCAGCAGTAGGAGGGCAACTACTGAAAAACTGTTTTTT. Encoded protein: CASSRRATTEKLFF.

This clonotype appeared many times. The rearrangement uses TRBV5-5 and TRBJ2-7; TRBD1 is a possible D gene (5 bases). In germline, CDR1 is SGHKS, CDR2 YYEKEE (reference sequence). The CDR3 has 15 amino acids. V was pared by 3 bases and J by 0 bases, with 13 bases between. This CDR3 reads CASSYRYRFSYEQYF. DNA for the CDR3: TGTGCCAGCAGCTACAGGTATCGATTCTCCTACGAGCAGTACTTC.

The chain links TRBV12-3 or TRBV12-4 to TRBJ1-1; D unclear. The V gene lost 3 bases and the J gene lost 4 bases, with 9 bases spanning the gap. CDR3 length: 13 amino acids. The CDR3 DNA is TGTGCCAGCAGTTTTTCGGGCCCCACTGAAGCTTTCTTT. It translates to CASSFSGPTEAFF.

CDR3 DNA: TGTGCCAGCAGTTTAACCAACACCTACGAGCAGTACTTC. Residues: CASSLTNTYEQYF. This chain uses TRBV12-3 or TRBV12-4 with TRBJ2-7; D remains unclear. The CDR3 covers 13 residues. Trimming left V 2 bases short and J 2 bases short, with 7 bases between.

Of note for this clonotype: A clone one base away is much larger, so this may be a read error. The V call is TRBV28, the J call TRBJ2-7; possible D gene TRBD1, 6 bases. This CDR3 is 12 amino acids long. The germline gives CDR1 MDHEN, CDR2 SYDVKM. The CDR3 DNA reads as TGTGACAGCAGCCCGACAGGTCTCGAGCAGTACGTC. Its translation is CDSSPTGLEQYV.

V usage is TRBV5-1 and J usage is TRBJ2-1, with 10 bases aligning to TRBD1. Germline-derived CDR1 and CDR2 are SGHRS and YFSETQ. Trimming took 5 bases from V and 2 from J; bases not matched to a gene: 4. The CDR3 has 15 residues. CDR3 loop: CASSPGTGAYNEQFF. As DNA, the CDR3 is TGCGCCAGCAGTCCCGGGACAGGGGCCTACAATGAGCAGTTCTTC.

Ten or more counts support this clonotype. V gene TRBV5-1 combines with J gene TRBJ2-7; TRBD2 might be the D (6 bases). The V end lost 8 bases, the J end lost 2 bases, and 17 bases lay between the germline ends. CDR3 length: 14 amino acids. Germline V CDR1 and CDR2: SGHRS, YFSETQ. In nucleotides, the CDR3 is TGCGCCAGTACTCGGGACTCCGGAACCTACGAGCAGTACTTC. Amino acids: CASTRDSGTYEQYF.

This clonotype has ten or more counts. The rearrangement links TRBV12-3 or TRBV12-4 to TRBJ2-7; 9 positions agree with TRBD1. This CDR3 is built from 16 residues. V was clipped by 5 bases and J by 0 bases; unmatched bases: 8. CDR3 region: CASSPSSQGASYEQYF. CDR3 sequence (DNA): TGTGCCAGCAGTCCAAGCTCACAGGGGGCCTCCTACGAGCAGTACTTC.

This clonotype was seen ten or more times. The junction does not match germline at one end; this may be a read error. The chain has TRBV5-1 and TRBJ2-5; TRBD2 might be the D (6 bases). CDR1 is SGHRS, CDR2 YFSETQ, per germline. The length of the CDR3 is 14 residues. CDR3 DNA sequence: TGTGCCAGCAGCCTGGAGGGCTTCCAAGAGACCCAGTACTTC. Protein sequence: CASSLEGFQETQYF.

This clonotype was seen a handful of times. V usage is TRBV5-1 and J usage is TRBJ2-5, with 13 nucleotides matching TRBD2. V shed 0 bases, J shed 5 bases, and the junction held 7 bases outside the gene matches. Per germline, CDR1 SGHRS and CDR2 YFSETQ. The CDR3 loop spans 17 amino acids. The CDR3 loop is CASSLAVSTSGGETQYF. The CDR3 nucleotides read TGCGCCAGCAGCTTGGCCGTTTCGACTAGCGGGGGGGAGACCCAGTACTTC.

In this sample, this clonotype turned up many times. The chain carries TRBV7-2 and TRBJ2-4; D gene uncertain. V lost 4 bases, J lost 4 bases, and 11 bases lay in between. Germline CDR1 SGHTA, CDR2 FQGNSA. The CDR3 loop spans 14 amino acids. As DNA, the CDR3 is TGTGCCAGCAGCTCAACGGTACCGAAAAACATTCAGTACTTC. Protein: CASSSTVPKNIQYF.

A few counts support this clonotype. The rearrangement uses TRBV2 and TRBJ2-4; 7 bases fit TRBD1. The V gene's germline CDR1 is SNHLY and CDR2 FYNNEI. V was pared by 4 bases and J by 0 bases, with 6 bases of the junction left unmatched. The CDR3 sequence is 16 residues long. CDR3: CASSGLGGRAKNIQYF. CDR3 in DNA: TGTGCCAGCAGTGGGCTAGGGGGCCGAGCCAAAAACATTCAGTACTTC.

The chain employs TRBV6-1 and TRBJ2-7; weak D call: TRBD1 (6 bases). The CDR3 has 14 residues. The V gene's germline CDR1 is MNHNS and CDR2 SASEGT. Trimming took 7 bases from V and 4 from J, leaving 17 bases between them. CDR3 region: CASTGDIPPYEQYV. DNA of the CDR3: TGTGCCAGCACCGGGGACATTCCCCCTTACGAGCAGTACGTC.

This clonotype was seen ten or more times. V gene TRBV5-1 combines with J gene TRBJ2-7; D is possibly TRBD2 (5 bases). Trimming shortened V by 5 bases and J by 3 bases, and 15 bases separated the two germline ends. Germline V gene data show CDR1 as SGHRS and CDR2 as YFSETQ. The CDR3 has 14 amino acids. The CDR3 protein is CASSLPDSLYEQYF. The DNA of the CDR3 is TGCGCCAGCAGTCTCCCGGACTCCCTCTACGAGCAGTACTTC.

V usage is TRBV12-3 or TRBV12-4 and J usage is TRBJ1-4; D remains ambiguous. CDR3 length: 15 amino acids. Trimming took off 6 bases at V and 1 base at J, with 12 bases between the two ends. This CDR3 reads CASRAGTITNEKLFF. The CDR3 coding sequence is TGTGCCAGCAGAGCAGGCACGATAACTAATGAAAAACTGTTTTTT.

This sequence joins TRBV10-1 and TRBJ2-1; 7 nucleotides match TRBD1. Germline V gives CDR1 WNHNN, CDR2 SYGVQD (reference sequence). V was pared by 8 bases and J by 7 bases, with 11 bases of the junction left unmatched. This CDR3 contains 14 residues. The CDR3 sequence: CASGTGTAVNEQFF. CDR3 nucleotide sequence: TGCGCCAGCGGTACCGGGACAGCCGTAAATGAGCAGTTCTTC.